Described below is a single T cell receptor beta chain sequence and its context. The sample comes from a study of cytomegalovirus exposure and HLA in healthy donors. The PCR ran on 60 Vbeta and 13 Jbeta primers. Sequencing used immunoSEQ multiplex PCR; TCRdb keeps in-frame clones, though not all of them. The sample comprises 150,000 or so clones, about 80% of which are singletons, and roughly 0.7% rests with the top ten. The germline V gene has CDR1 SGHTA and CDR2 FQGNSA. Trimming removed 3 bases from V and 4 bases from J, with 15 bases in between. This CDR3 has 15 amino acids. The TCR was taken from a male donor in good health and CMV-seronegative. The specimen sequenced was PBMCs. This chain uses TRBV7-2 with TRBJ1-1; D perhaps matches TRBD1 (5 bases). CDR3 in DNA: TGTGCCAGCAGCTTTAGGGGCCTCGGGGGCACTGAAGCTTTCTTT. The encoded protein is CASSFRGLGGTEAFF.